This T cell receptor (beta chain) is drawn from a study of T cell repertoires in ileal Crohn's disease (dated by TCRdb to the late 2010s). Study-level background: At the time of surgery, 30% to 45% of patients were active smokers, and the median duration of disease was 6.5 to 8 years. Every patient underwent surgery because of a complication, which was stricturing disease in about 60% and penetrating disease in around 39%. Roughly half of the patients were given postoperative therapy, with ten to twelve receiving thiopurines and fewer than 20 receiving anti-TNF agents. The TCR repertoire was analysed in over 50 patients with Crohn's disease drawn from a prospective multicentre cohort. The study ran alongside a multicentre cohort designed to identify predictors of early endoscopic recurrence after ileocolonic resection. Endoscopic postoperative recurrence was defined by a Rutgeerts score above i0. The study sequenced approximately 180 mucosal samples from 57 patients, taken at several locations on the surgical specimen and at postoperative endoscopy.

Adults with ileal or ileocolonic Crohn's disease and an indication for ileocolonic resection were eligible for inclusion. Before DNA extraction, whole ileal mucosal biopsies were kept frozen at -80 degrees C. Genomic DNA was isolated from frozen whole biopsies using a TRizol-based method, and the DNA was quantified with a NanoDrop 2000 spectrophotometer. CDR1 and CDR2, looked up from the germline V gene, are SGDLS and YYNGEE. V lost 0 bases and J lost 4 bases, and the count of bases not matched to a germline gene is 4. From the cysteine up to the phenylalanine, the CDR3 has a length of 15 residues. Only the CDR3 region is kept as DNA, spanning 45 bases read in frame from base 1. Around 0.45 micrograms of biopsy DNA per sample were submitted for commercial TCRB immunosequencing. Adaptive Biotechnology amplified CDR3 regions from genomic DNA with a two-step multiplex PCR that controlled for amplification bias. In the first PCR, primers covered every V and J gene segment, and in the second PCR, barcodes and Illumina adapters were added. An Illumina instrument was used to sequence the CDR3 libraries. Concerning the study's data processing: Vendor-provided pipelines were combined with custom analysis of raw data in R/Bioconductor under R version 3.3.0. Clonality, ranging from 0 to 1, was calculated as the inverse of the normalised Shannon entropy of all productive clones. High-frequency clones were defined as the repertoire share of the top 100 clones, retaining only clones passing a 95% confidence test. Repertoire diversity was measured with the Simpson index, and overlap between samples was measured with the Morisita-Horn index. TCRdb obtained this table from immuneACCESS and retained in-frame rearrangements with V and J assigned. These tables miss some clones; where compared with another copy, unresolved V genes account for less than half of the shortfall, and the remainder is unexplained. The DNA gave D and trimming, while V, J and clone size come from that table. This sample holds 11,000 to 15,000 clones; about 82% were observed only once. About 6% of the sample is held by the ten biggest clonotypes.

General findings and caveats noted by the study authors: Sorted CD8 T cells carried more high-frequency clones than CD4 T cells, suggesting mucosal expansions were mainly CD8. Compared with non-smokers, patients who were active smokers at surgery showed a significantly higher proportion of clonal expansions (25.9% vs 17.9%, p=0.02). Mucosal CD4 and CD8 T cells were sorted and sequenced only in a subgroup of patients, the size of which was not stated. Endoscopic recurrence was found to be associated with higher high-frequency clone percentages at surgery, and recurrence was observed in all patients with clonality above 26.8% (18/57).

About this clone: Its antigen target is currently unknown. No base quality values were provided; no much bigger clone lies one nucleotide off.

This clonotype was sampled from an adult with Crohn's disease. Rearrangement joined TRBV9 to TRBJ2-5; TRBD2 aligns with 9 central bases. Input material: ileal tissue. In nucleotide form, the sequence is TGTGCCAGCAGCGTAGTAGCGGGAGATGGAGAGACCCAGTACTTC. This sequence encodes CASSVVAGDGETQYF.